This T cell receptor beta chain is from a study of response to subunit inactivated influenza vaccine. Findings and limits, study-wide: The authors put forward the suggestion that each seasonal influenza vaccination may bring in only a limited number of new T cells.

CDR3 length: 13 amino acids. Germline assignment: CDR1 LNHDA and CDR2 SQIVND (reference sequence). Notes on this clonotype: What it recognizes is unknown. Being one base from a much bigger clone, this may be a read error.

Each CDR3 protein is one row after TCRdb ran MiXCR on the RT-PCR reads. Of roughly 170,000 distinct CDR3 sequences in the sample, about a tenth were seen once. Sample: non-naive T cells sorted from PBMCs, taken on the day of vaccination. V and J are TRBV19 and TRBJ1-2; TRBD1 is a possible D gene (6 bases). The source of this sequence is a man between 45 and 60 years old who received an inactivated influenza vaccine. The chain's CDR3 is CASSPQGFYGYSF. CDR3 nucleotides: TGTGCCAGTAGCCCGCAGGGGTTTTATGGCTACTCCTTC.